In this sample, the clone carrying this TCR beta chain turned up a few times. This entry belongs to a study of T-cell memory formation after mild COVID-19. On the study more broadly: TCR clusters showed largely donor specificity.

The germline V and J ends were trimmed by 9 bases and 1 base, with 12 bases remaining between them. This CDR3 has 14 amino acids. Germline V CDR1 and CDR2: KGHDR, SFDVKD. TCRdb recomputed calls from the 5' RACE reads with MiXCR, one row per CDR3 protein. The data show 550,000 to 700,000 distinct CDR3 sequences, 17% seen once. The sample comprised PBMCs or a T cell subset sorted from them (not recorded which). V gene TRBV24-1 combines with J gene TRBJ2-1, with D hard to call. The sequence was collected from an adult woman who had mild COVID-19 (a few samples of this study predate the infection). Cell type and time point are not known. CDR3 region: CATSRPGSYNEQFF. The CDR3 nucleotides are TGTGCCACCTCTAGGCCCGGGTCCTACAATGAGCAGTTCTTC.